This TCR beta chain was profiled in a study of CD8 T cells in ankylosing spondylitis. Study-wide results and caveats: A subset of motif variants has previously been described in the synovial fluid and blood of reactive arthritis.

Libraries of TCR beta came from quantitative 5'-RACE with molecular barcodes. One entry per CDR3 protein results from TCRdb running MiXCR on the 5' RACE reads. Of 40,000 or so distinct CDR3 sequences listed, 2.5% to 3.5% are singletons. Germline-derived CDR1 and CDR2 are SGDLS and YYNGEE. There are 15 residues in the CDR3. V was shortened by 3 bases and J by 0 bases, with 10 bases between the two germline ends. This clonotype occurred many times. Its antigen is currently unknown. Sequenced sample: blood, either unsorted or a sorted T cell fraction (not recorded which). The V call is TRBV9, the J call TRBJ1-5; D remains ambiguous. The TCR was taken from a male donor with ankylosing spondylitis or in good health (not recorded which). As DNA, the CDR3 is TGTGCCAGCAGCGCAGACACATATAGCAATCAGCCCCAGCATTTT. Protein: CASSADTYSNQPQHF.